This T cell receptor beta chain was captured by sequencing in a study of blood T cell repertoires in COVID-19. Study background: Samples representing acute and convalescent COVID-19 were sourced from the United States, Italy and Spain. PBMCs, B-cell-depleted T cells, or T cells provided the cDNA or gDNA that made up the material.

Under the authors' procedure: Amplified reference gene primers provided the basis for estimating nucleated cell counts. TCRdb's table, derived via immunoSEQ multiplex PCR, lists solely in-frame clones and lacks some. V and J calls and clone size follow that table, whereas D and trimming were derived from the DNA. Among over 50,000 clones, more than 80% were seen once, and the ten largest hold about 2.5%. This CDR3 contains 18 residues. Germline CDR1 and CDR2: MNHEY and SVGEGT. Unmatched junction bases numbered 11, after V lost 6 bases and J lost 0 bases. Sample: peripheral blood. This chain uses TRBV6-2 or TRBV6-3 with TRBJ2-1, with 10 bases matching TRBD2. The TCR originated in a man older than 75 with acute or convalescent COVID-19. This chain's CDR3 is CASSPVVAGGRSYNEQFF. In nucleotides, the CDR3 is TGTGCCAGCAGCCCCGTGGTAGCGGGGGGACGCTCCTACAATGAGCAGTTCTTC.